Listed below are T cell receptor beta chains from one sample, sequenced in a study of blood T cell repertoires in COVID-19. Sequencing used immunoSEQ multiplex PCR; TCRdb keeps in-frame clones, though not all of them. This repertoire shows about 70,000 clones, about nine tenths found once; its top ten account for around 9.9%. The sample consisted of peripheral blood. The receptors shown here come from a woman younger than 30 with acute or convalescent COVID-19. Each CDR3 is given with its conserved first and last residue. D genes are given only for firm matches. Only part of the rows carry a size: once, few, many, or a class if the clone is expanded.

j_call,clone_size,d_call,v_call,cdr3_nt,cdr3_aa
TRBJ2-7,NA,TRBD1,TRBV6-4,TGTGCCAGCAGTGAGAAGGGGGCCCTTTTCTACGAGCAGTACTTC,CASSEKGALFYEQYF
TRBJ2-1,NA,TRBD1,TRBV11-2,TGTGCCAGCAGCACTCACAGGGGACCATACAATGAGCAGTTCTTC,CASSTHRGPYNEQFF
TRBJ1-2,NA,TRBD1,TRBV5-1,TGCGCCAGCAGCTGGGGGGGACAGGACTATGGCTACACCTTC,CASSWGGQDYGYTF
TRBJ1-5,NA,NA,TRBV19,TGTGCCAGTAGCCGGACGGGGGGCCGAGGGCCCCAGCATTTT,CASSRTGGRGPQHF
TRBJ1-2,NA,TRBD1,TRBV30,TGTGCCTGGAGCCCGGGACAGGGTTTTTATGGCTACACCTTC,CAWSPGQGFYGYTF
TRBJ2-1,NA,TRBD2,TRBV6-2/TRBV6-3,TGTGCCAGCAGTTACCTTGCGGGAGGCGGCAATGAGCAGTTCTTC,CASSYLAGGGNEQFF
TRBJ2-2,NA,NA,TRBV3-1/TRBV3-2,TGTGCCAGCAGCCAAGTCAGGGGGGACGGGGAGCTGTTTTTT,CASSQVRGDGELFF
TRBJ2-2,once,TRBD1,TRBV9,TGTGCCAGCAGTCAGGGGGCCGGAACCGGGGAGCTGTTTTTT,CASSQGAGTGELFF
TRBJ1-5,NA,TRBD1,TRBV19,TGTGCCACTACCCCCGGGACAGGGTTTGGTCGCAATCAGCCCCAGCATTTT,CATTPGTGFGRNQPQHF
TRBJ1-1,NA,TRBD1,TRBV20-1,TGCAGTGCTAGTGGGACAGCCGATACTGAAGCTTTCTTT,CSASGTADTEAFF
TRBJ2-5,NA,NA,TRBV7-6,TGTGCCAGCAGCCCGACAGGTCCAGAGACCCAGTACTTC,CASSPTGPETQYF
TRBJ1-1,NA,NA,TRBV27,TGTGCCAGCAGTTCTATCGGGTGGGGGCGAGATTCTGAAGCTTTCTTT,CASSSIGWGRDSEAFF
TRBJ1-5,few,NA,TRBV30,TGTGCCTGGAGTCAGCGGATGAATCAGCCCCAGCATTTT,CAWSQRMNQPQHF
TRBJ1-1,NA,NA,TRBV4-2,TGTGCCAGCAGCCATAATACAGAGAACACTGAAGCTTTCTTT,CASSHNTENTEAFF
TRBJ1-5,NA,NA,TRBV28,TGTGCCAGCAGCACGGGACAATCCCACCAGCCCCAGCATTTT,CASSTGQSHQPQHF
TRBJ1-2,NA,NA,TRBV24-1,TGTGCCACCAGTGACTCCCTCGGGTACACCTTC,CATSDSLGYTF
TRBJ2-3,NA,NA,TRBV14,TGTGCCAGCAGCCAGTACATGTCAGGGGCAGATACGCAGTATTTT,CASSQYMSGADTQYF
TRBJ1-2,few,NA,TRBV5-1,TGCGCCAGCAGCTTGAGGCGGAATATGGGGAGTCAGGTCCATGGCTACACCTTC,CASSLRRNMGSQVHGYTF
TRBJ1-2,NA,NA,TRBV25-1,TGTGCCAGCAGTGGAGATTCCTATGGCTACACCTTC,CASSGDSYGYTF
TRBJ1-1,NA,TRBD1,TRBV5-6,TGTGCCAGCAGTACAGGGGTCCCGAGGACTGAAGCTTTCTTT,CASSTGVPRTEAFF
TRBJ1-1,NA,NA,TRBV12-3/TRBV12-4,TGTGCCAGCAGCAACACAGGGTTCACTGAAGCTTTCTTT,CASSNTGFTEAFF
TRBJ2-2,NA,NA,TRBV4-1,TGCGCCAGCAGCCAAGATTTGGGGGCGGGCGGGGAGCTGTTTTTT,CASSQDLGAGGELFF
TRBJ1-2,NA,TRBD1,TRBV10-3,TGTGCCATCAGTGAGGGACAGGGGGGAGGCTACACCTTC,CAISEGQGGGYTF